This T cell receptor (beta chain) came from a study of blood T cell repertoires in COVID-19. This CDR3 has 15 residues. J was trimmed by 6 bases and V by 6 bases; bases with no gene match: 7. Germline V gene data show CDR1 as MDHEN and CDR2 as SYDVKM. Seattle-derived patients entered the study during active infection and were followed longitudinally. Assay used: immunoSEQ multiplex PCR; TCRdb lists only in-frame clones, some missing. The repertoire holds roughly 180,000 clones, with approximately 84% as singletons. The source material was peripheral blood. V gene TRBV28 combines with J gene TRBJ1-5; TRBD1 matches at 11 bases. The sequence was obtained from a woman between 45 and 60 years old with COVID-19, enrolled during active disease. The chain's CDR3 is CASSRGQGVSQPQHF. Written as DNA, the CDR3 is TGTGCCAGCAGCCGGGGACAGGGGGTGAGTCAGCCCCAGCATTTT.